Listed below are T cell receptor beta chains from one sample, sequenced in a study of blood T cell repertoires in COVID-19. The data were produced by immunoSEQ multiplex PCR, yet TCRdb's version contains in-frame clones alone and is incomplete. The table lists approximately 65,000 clones, roughly 80% of them singletons. The sample was PBMCs or T cells enriched from blood (not recorded which). These receptors all come from a woman in her 40s with acute COVID-19. Each CDR3 is given with its conserved first and last residue. Each record gives: D gene, J gene, V gene, clone size, CDR3 protein, CDR3 DNA. The D gene is left open where the match is weak. Rows give clone size only sometimes, using once, few, many, or a class for an expanded clone.

D gene: -; J gene: TRBJ1-5; V gene: TRBV4-1; clone size: -; CDR3 protein: CASSQDSETPGYSNQPQHF; CDR3 DNA: TGCGCCAGCAGCCAAGACAGCGAAACGCCTGGGTATAGCAATCAGCCCCAGCATTTT
D gene: -; J gene: TRBJ1-4; V gene: TRBV5-6; clone size: -; CDR3 protein: CASSHLGEPQLDEKLFF; CDR3 DNA: TGTGCCAGCAGCCACCTTGGGGAGCCACAACTGGATGAAAAACTGTTTTTT
D gene: -; J gene: TRBJ1-3; V gene: TRBV7-6; clone size: -; CDR3 protein: CASSFDGGRSGNTIYF; CDR3 DNA: TGTGCCAGCAGCTTCGACGGGGGACGCTCTGGAAACACCATATATTTT
D gene: -; J gene: TRBJ2-1; V gene: TRBV7-8; clone size: -; CDR3 protein: CASSLGLYYNNEQFF; CDR3 DNA: TGTGCCAGCAGCTTAGGCCTATATTATAACAATGAGCAGTTCTTC
D gene: TRBD1; J gene: TRBJ2-4; V gene: TRBV2; clone size: -; CDR3 protein: CASMFFGQANIQYF; CDR3 DNA: TGTGCCAGCATGTTTTTCGGACAGGCTAACATTCAGTACTTC
D gene: -; J gene: TRBJ2-5; V gene: TRBV19; clone size: -; CDR3 protein: CASSIRTLKGETQYF; CDR3 DNA: TGTGCCAGTAGTATTCGGACACTAAAGGGGGAGACCCAGTACTTC
D gene: TRBD2; J gene: TRBJ2-5; V gene: TRBV5-1; clone size: -; CDR3 protein: CASSRGTSGRETQYF; CDR3 DNA: TGCGCCAGCAGCCGAGGGACTAGCGGGAGAGAGACCCAGTACTTC
D gene: -; J gene: TRBJ2-4; V gene: TRBV11-2; clone size: -; CDR3 protein: CASSFTTGSRIQYF; CDR3 DNA: TGTGCCAGCAGCTTCACGACAGGCTCGCGCATTCAGTACTTC
D gene: TRBD1; J gene: TRBJ1-3; V gene: TRBV7-8; clone size: -; CDR3 protein: CASSLRTGEACRF; CDR3 DNA: TGTGCCAGCAGCCTCCGGACAGGGGAGGCTTGTAGGTTT
D gene: -; J gene: TRBJ1-1; V gene: TRBV7-6; clone size: -; CDR3 protein: CASSLHDGRANTEAFF; CDR3 DNA: TGTGCCAGCAGCTTACACGACGGCAGGGCAAACACTGAAGCTTTCTTT
D gene: -; J gene: TRBJ1-2; V gene: TRBV2; clone size: -; CDR3 protein: CASRVTGVYGYTF; CDR3 DNA: TGTGCCAGCAGGGTGACGGGGGTCTATGGCTACACCTTC
D gene: -; J gene: TRBJ1-1; V gene: TRBV5-6; clone size: few; CDR3 protein: CASTYMNTEAFF; CDR3 DNA: TGTGCCAGCACTTATATGAACACTGAAGCTTTCTTT
D gene: TRBD1; J gene: TRBJ1-2; V gene: TRBV5-4; clone size: -; CDR3 protein: CASSWDRSNYGYTF; CDR3 DNA: TGTGCCAGCAGCTGGGACAGATCTAACTATGGCTACACCTTC
D gene: -; J gene: TRBJ2-7; V gene: TRBV3-1/TRBV3-2; clone size: few; CDR3 protein: CASRQVGTHEQYF; CDR3 DNA: TGTGCCAGTCGACAGGTTGGCACCCACGAGCAGTACTTC
D gene: -; J gene: TRBJ2-7; V gene: TRBV4-1; clone size: -; CDR3 protein: CASSPLRGQGTYEQYF; CDR3 DNA: TGCGCCAGCAGCCCCCTAAGGGGACAAGGTACCTACGAGCAGTACTTC
D gene: TRBD1; J gene: TRBJ2-3; V gene: TRBV5-6; clone size: -; CDR3 protein: CASSFGTGADTQYF; CDR3 DNA: TGTGCCAGCAGCTTTGGGACAGGGGCAGATACGCAGTATTTT
D gene: TRBD1; J gene: TRBJ2-7; V gene: TRBV5-1; clone size: -; CDR3 protein: CASSFSGQGSEQYF; CDR3 DNA: TGCGCCAGCAGCTTCTCGGGACAGGGAAGCGAGCAGTACTTC
D gene: -; J gene: TRBJ1-3; V gene: TRBV19; clone size: few; CDR3 protein: CASSIVQGTPSGNTIYF; CDR3 DNA: TGTGCCAGTAGTATTGTTCAAGGGACTCCTTCTGGAAACACCATATATTTT
D gene: -; J gene: TRBJ2-4; V gene: TRBV29-1; clone size: -; CDR3 protein: CSVDRGENIQYF; CDR3 DNA: TGCAGCGTTGACAGGGGAGAAAACATTCAGTACTTC
D gene: TRBD2; J gene: TRBJ2-5; V gene: TRBV19; clone size: -; CDR3 protein: CASSAGGGGETQYF; CDR3 DNA: TGTGCCAGTTCCGCTGGGGGGGGAGGAGAGACCCAGTACTTC
D gene: TRBD2; J gene: TRBJ2-1; V gene: TRBV29-1; clone size: few; CDR3 protein: CSAGLLAGVNEQFF; CDR3 DNA: TGCAGCGCCGGGTTACTAGCGGGAGTTAATGAGCAGTTCTTC
D gene: -; J gene: TRBJ1-2; V gene: TRBV27; clone size: -; CDR3 protein: CASSFGGGHGYTF; CDR3 DNA: TGTGCCAGCAGTTTCGGGGGGGGTCATGGCTACACCTTC
D gene: -; J gene: TRBJ2-3; V gene: TRBV12-3/TRBV12-4; clone size: -; CDR3 protein: CAGSKGVWDTQYF; CDR3 DNA: TGTGCCGGGTCCAAGGGGGTATGGGATACGCAGTATTTT
D gene: TRBD2; J gene: TRBJ2-7; V gene: TRBV5-1; clone size: -; CDR3 protein: CASSSTSGSGREQYF; CDR3 DNA: TGCGCCAGCAGCTCGACTAGCGGGAGTGGACGCGAGCAGTACTTC
D gene: -; J gene: TRBJ2-1; V gene: TRBV4-2; clone size: -; CDR3 protein: CASSQVEGLDNEQFF; CDR3 DNA: TGTGCCAGCAGCCAAGTGGAGGGCCTAGACAATGAGCAGTTCTTC
D gene: -; J gene: TRBJ1-4; V gene: TRBV28; clone size: -; CDR3 protein: CASVGGGQANEKLFF; CDR3 DNA: TGTGCCAGCGTGGGGGGGGGTCAAGCTAATGAAAAACTGTTTTTT